This T cell receptor (beta chain) was obtained from a study of cytomegalovirus exposure and HLA in healthy donors listed by TCRdb under 2017. At the level of the whole study: An earlier analysis of 550 to 700 of the donors reported 250 to 300 Gb of sequence data and some 100 million unique TCR beta sequences from about 180 million T cells. Genome-wide SNP genotypes for about 65% of the 666 donors were used in a later genetic analysis, which treated that subset as a discovery cohort. All discovery cohort repertoires had been generated on a single sequencing platform. High-throughput TCR immunosequencing, statistical association of individual TCRs with disease status, and machine learning were combined to predict cytomegalovirus infection status. An earlier analysis of several hundred of the donors applied high-throughput TCR beta sequencing to assess whether each TCR beta V gene segment acted as functional or pseudogenic. Among 300 to 500 genotyped donors of the cohort, an average of around 220,000 unique TCR beta nucleotide sequences was sequenced per donor, of which about 19% were non-productive. Besides the first cohort of 666 subjects, a separate validation cohort made up of 120 or so different subjects was used. Approximately 300 gigabases of sequencing data and 91 million or so unique TCR sequences made up an early release that covered 500 to 650 HLA-typed donors. The study aimed to test whether cataloging public T cell receptors could reveal signatures of past pathogen exposure. Rather than using new phenotypic data, the later analysis identified candidate immune exposures from TCR beta sequences and from how often those sequences occurred across donors. Typing coverage differed by locus: A, B, C, DRB1 and DQB1 were typed in about 629-640 donors, DQA1 in around 500, DPA1 in approximately 600, and DPB1 in 450 to 480. Using immunosequencing, the study profiled T cell repertoires from roughly 650 subjects and related those repertoires to cytomegalovirus serostatus. Class I and class II HLA loci were covered by the typing at four-digit resolution. Alongside the repertoire data, information on donor age, sex, ethnicity and CMV serostatus was compiled. To study patterns of TCR occurrence, a later analysis re-analyzed previously published TCR beta repertoires from around 700 donors and added high-resolution HLA genotyping. Several DR-DQ haplotypes were handled as single units for association and clustering, since linkage in the cohort was strong. Of the roughly 400 genotyped donors, around 81% fell in the genetic ancestry cluster associated with self-reported Caucasian donors.

The library was produced with the immunoSEQ multiplex PCR assay. The multiplex PCR relied on a mix of 60 forward primers for TCR Vbeta segments and 13 reverse primers for TCR Jbeta segments. The CDR3 region of rearranged TCR beta genes was amplified from genomic DNA with a multiplex PCR assay. The amplified TCR beta libraries were sequenced on the Illumina HiSeq System as 87-base-pair reads. Turning to the authors' computational methods: A later analysis tallied 70 million to 100 million unique TCR beta chains across the 666 repertoires, and about 12 million of those chains were shared by two or more donors. A nearest-neighbor algorithm error-corrected the raw reads and collapsed the reads into unique sequences, merging closely related sequences to remove PCR and sequencing errors. Alignment of CDR3 sequences to IMGT reference sequences was used to assign V, D and J gene segments. Each retained sequence needed at least a six-nucleotide match to both a V gene segment and a J gene segment. Rearrangements were classified as productive when the CDR3 lacked stop codons and remained in frame with V and J, and all other rearrangements were classified as non-productive. Following IMGT convention, CDR3 was defined as the stretch from the second conserved V-encoded cysteine up to the conserved J-encoded phenylalanine. In an earlier analysis of 587 of the donors, sequences lacking an unambiguous match to a single V gene segment were excluded. An earlier analysis of fewer than 750 of the donors called V segments functional above 56.7% productive rearrangements and segregating when the between-donor standard deviation exceeded 5%. To diagnose cytomegalovirus status from the catalog of TCR beta chain sequences, a statistical classification framework was built. In a later analysis, V and J genes were assigned by comparing TCR nucleotide sequences against IMGT/GENE-DB human TR gene sequences. Using the TCRdist pipeline, a later analysis assigned CDR3 sequences along with most-parsimonious VDJ recombination scenarios. A later analysis defined each TCR beta chain by its CDR3 amino acid sequence plus V-gene family, and excluded reads lacking a unique V-gene family. In a later analysis, 450 to 600 highly shared, low-generation-probability nucleotide sequences were removed to address suspected cross-contamination and a sequencing artifact. In a later analysis, a clonal expansion index was calculated for each public chain from normalized within-repertoire ranks of inferred template counts. A later analysis computed generation probabilities with a VDJ recombination model fitted to out-of-frame rearrangements, and checked the results against IGoR. Hypergeometric tests were used in a later analysis to score TCR-TCR, TCR-HLA and TCR-CMV co-occurrence, with a repertoire-size bias correction applied to the TCR pairs. A later analysis estimated false discovery rates by permuting HLA or CMV assignments 20 times. In a later analysis, co-occurring TCRs were grouped using DBSCAN, with TCRdist sequence similarity added in when clustering inside HLA-allele-positive subsets. Co-occurrence clustering excluded repertoires with fewer than 30,000 or more than 120,000 public chains, plus five with anomalous nucleotide sharing. Sourced from immuneACCESS, this table was stored by TCRdb with only in-frame sequences that have V and J called. A share of the clones is absent; for the studies checked, an unresolved V gene accounts for under half, and the remainder has no known explanation. Clone size and V and J calls were adopted from that table, with D and trimming inferred from the DNA. This sample lists about 150,000 clones; roughly three quarters were detected once. 6% to 8.5% of the sample comes from the top ten.

Overall results and qualifications from the work: The classifier was reported to diagnose cytomegalovirus status with high specificity and sensitivity in both the original and validation cohorts. Linkage disequilibrium might explain the correlated functional status among segregating V segments, but an unknown experimental factor could not be excluded. While some public TCRs were present in many individuals, most TCR sequences turned up only very rarely across donors. A further reported finding was that TCR beta sequences accurately predicted the HLA-A and HLA-B alleles for most subjects in the first cohort. The authors suggested that the approach could potentially be generalized to other disease states and immunological phenotypes. Several of the top co-occurrence clusters appeared to be linked to parvovirus B19, influenza, CMV and Epstein-Barr virus, according to a later analysis. A group of highly shared sequence variants was considered likely to be a technical artifact of the sequencing pipeline. This cohort had only TCR beta chains sequenced, and the lack of alpha or paired-chain data limited which features could be detected. A later analysis associated about 17,000 TCR beta sequences with specific HLA alleles at a false discovery rate of 0.05. The presence/absence analyses assumed that sequencing depth was roughly uniform across donors, and that assumption may not be true. A later analysis found that most CMV-associated TCR beta chains appeared HLA-restricted, with HLA associations seemingly driven largely by CMV exposure. In an earlier analysis of some 640 of the donors, most TCR beta V segments were observed in productive rearrangements about 87% or about 30% of the time, broadly matching IMGT annotations. Because counts were too low, seventeen rarely observed V segments, including chromosome 9 orphons, were left out of the earlier analysis of 500 to 750 of the donors. Because HLA typing was missing for some donors at each locus, association tests included only the typed subset. In a later genetic analysis, a missense DCLRE1C variant was associated with V-gene and J-gene trimming of TCR beta chains, and the association was replicated in an independent cohort. In a later analysis, TCR association rates were found to vary across HLA loci, with the most associated TCRs seen for DRB1 alleles and the fewest for HLA-C alleles. When HLA alleles, especially DR and DQ, strongly co-occurred, TCR associations were difficult to assign to individual alleles. The only immune exposure information available for the cohort was CMV serostatus. In a later analysis, HLA-associated TCR beta chains were found to be more clonally expanded and to have lower generation probabilities than equally common non-associated chains. The study listed 170 or so TCR beta chains as associated with cytomegalovirus. In a later genetic analysis, fewer N-insertions in productive TCRs were reported among donors in an Asian-associated ancestry cluster than the approximately 710-donor mean. In vitro tests confirmed that three of the cytomegalovirus-associated TCR beta chains recognize cytomegalovirus antigens.

The cohort was made up of under 800 healthy bone marrow donors. At the time of sampling, every cohort member was nominally healthy, though immune exposures that went unrecorded were likely present. The donor tested CMV seropositive, placing the donor among the 290 or so seropositive members of the cohort. A peripheral blood sample was provided by each donor, and peripheral blood mononuclear cells were used for TCR beta sequencing. Genomic DNA was extracted from the blood cell samples with the Qiagen DNeasy Blood Extraction Kit. A note on this clone: The specificity of this receptor is unknown. Per-base qualities were not stored, and no clone one base away is much larger.

The clonotype originates from a man aged 25 to 40 in good health and CMV-seropositive. Material for sequencing was PBMCs.

Read as DNA, the sequence is TGTGCCTGGACCCGCCCCGGGGGGGGCCGAACAGATACGCAGTATTTT. This yields the protein CAWTRPGGGRTDTQYF. Recombination joined TRBV30 with TRBJ2-3, with TRBD2 identical over 8 junction bases. From the germline V gene (reference sequence), CDR1 is GTSNPN and CDR2 is SVGIG. For this chain, trimming is 4 bases at the V end and 3 bases at the J end, and the number of junction bases without a gene match is 12. The CDR3 goes from the cysteine to the phenylalanine over 16 residues. Of all the DNA, just the CDR3 is kept, 48 bases in frame from base 1.